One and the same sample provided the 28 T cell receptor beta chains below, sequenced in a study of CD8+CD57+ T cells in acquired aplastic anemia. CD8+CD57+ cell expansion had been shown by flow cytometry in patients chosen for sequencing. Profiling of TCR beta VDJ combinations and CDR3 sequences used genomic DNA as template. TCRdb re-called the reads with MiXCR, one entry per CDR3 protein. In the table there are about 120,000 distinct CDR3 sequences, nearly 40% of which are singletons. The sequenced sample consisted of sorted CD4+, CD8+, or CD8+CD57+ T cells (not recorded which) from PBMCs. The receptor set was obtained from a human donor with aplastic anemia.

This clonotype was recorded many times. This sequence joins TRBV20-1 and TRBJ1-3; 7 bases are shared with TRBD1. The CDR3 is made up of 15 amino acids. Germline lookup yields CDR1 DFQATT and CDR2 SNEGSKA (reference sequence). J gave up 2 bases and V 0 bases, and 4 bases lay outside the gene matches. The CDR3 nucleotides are TGCAGTGCTAGAGATGCCGGGACAGCTGGAAACACCATATATTTT. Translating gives CSARDAGTAGNTIYF.

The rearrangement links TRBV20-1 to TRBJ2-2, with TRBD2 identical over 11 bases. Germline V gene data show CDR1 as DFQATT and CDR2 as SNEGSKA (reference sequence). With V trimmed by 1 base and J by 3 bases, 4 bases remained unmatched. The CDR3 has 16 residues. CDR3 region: CSARGDSGGDTGELFF. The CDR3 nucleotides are TGCAGTGCTAGAGGGGATAGCGGGGGGGACACCGGGGAGCTGTTTTTT.

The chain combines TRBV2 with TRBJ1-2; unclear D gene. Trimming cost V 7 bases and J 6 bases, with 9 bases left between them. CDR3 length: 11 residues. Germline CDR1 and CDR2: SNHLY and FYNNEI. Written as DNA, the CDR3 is TGTGCCAGCACCCCCTTGGATGGCTACACCTTC. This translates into CASTPLDGYTF.

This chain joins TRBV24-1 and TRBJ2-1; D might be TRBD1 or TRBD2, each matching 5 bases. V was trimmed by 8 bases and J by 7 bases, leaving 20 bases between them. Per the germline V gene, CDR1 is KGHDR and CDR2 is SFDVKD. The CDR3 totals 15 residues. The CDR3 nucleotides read TGTGCCACCACCTTAGGGACCACTCGTGGGAATGAGCAGTTCTTC. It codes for CATTLGTTRGNEQFF.

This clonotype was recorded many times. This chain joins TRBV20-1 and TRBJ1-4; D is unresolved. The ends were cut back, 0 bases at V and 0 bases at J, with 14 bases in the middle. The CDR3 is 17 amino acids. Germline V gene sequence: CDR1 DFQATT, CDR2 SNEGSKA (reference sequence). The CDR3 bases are TGCAGTGCTAGAGATAGTCGAAGGGCCACAACTAATGAAAAACTGTTTTTT. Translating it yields CSARDSRRATTNEKLFF.

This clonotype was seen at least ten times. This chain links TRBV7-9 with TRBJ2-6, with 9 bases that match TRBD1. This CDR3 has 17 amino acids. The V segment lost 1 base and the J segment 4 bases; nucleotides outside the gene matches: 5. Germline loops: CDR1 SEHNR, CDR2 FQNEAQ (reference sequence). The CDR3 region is CASSLGQGVSGANVLTF. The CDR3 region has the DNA TGTGCCAGCAGCTTAGGACAGGGGGTATCCGGGGCCAACGTCCTGACTTTC.

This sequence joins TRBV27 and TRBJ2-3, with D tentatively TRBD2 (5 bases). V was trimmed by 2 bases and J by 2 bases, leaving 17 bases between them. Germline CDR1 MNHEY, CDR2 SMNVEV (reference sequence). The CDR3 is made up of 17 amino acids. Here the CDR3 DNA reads TGTGCCAGCAGTTTACTGAGAGCATCCGGGATCACAGATACGCAGTATTTT. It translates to CASSLLRASGITDTQYF.

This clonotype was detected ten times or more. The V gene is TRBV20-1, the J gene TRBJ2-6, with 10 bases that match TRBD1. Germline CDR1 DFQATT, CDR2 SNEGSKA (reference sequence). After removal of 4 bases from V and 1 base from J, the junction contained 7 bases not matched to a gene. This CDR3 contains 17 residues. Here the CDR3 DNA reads TGCAGTGCTATTTGGACAGGGGGTCAATCTGGGGCCAACGTCCTGACTTTC. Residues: CSAIWTGGQSGANVLTF.

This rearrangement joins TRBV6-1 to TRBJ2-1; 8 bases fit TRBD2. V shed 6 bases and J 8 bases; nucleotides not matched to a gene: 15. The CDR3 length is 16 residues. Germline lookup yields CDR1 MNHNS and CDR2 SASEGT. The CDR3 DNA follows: TGTGCCAGCAGCGCCATAGGGGCGGGGGGCAGGTATGAGCAGTTCTTC. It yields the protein CASSAIGAGGRYEQFF.

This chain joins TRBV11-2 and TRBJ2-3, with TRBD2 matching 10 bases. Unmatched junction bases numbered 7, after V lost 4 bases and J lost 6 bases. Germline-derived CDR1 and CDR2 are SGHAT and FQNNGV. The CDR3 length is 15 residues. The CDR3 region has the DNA TGTGCCAGCAGCTCGTTTAGCGGGAGGTCGGATACGCAGTATTTT. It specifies CASSSFSGRSDTQYF.

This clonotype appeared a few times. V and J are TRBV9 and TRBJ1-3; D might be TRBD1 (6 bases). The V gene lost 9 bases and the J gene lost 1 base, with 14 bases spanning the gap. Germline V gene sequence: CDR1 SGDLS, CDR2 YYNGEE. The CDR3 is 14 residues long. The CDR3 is CATSGGGSGNTIYF. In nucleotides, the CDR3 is TGTGCCACCTCCGGGGGCGGTTCTGGAAACACCATATATTTT.

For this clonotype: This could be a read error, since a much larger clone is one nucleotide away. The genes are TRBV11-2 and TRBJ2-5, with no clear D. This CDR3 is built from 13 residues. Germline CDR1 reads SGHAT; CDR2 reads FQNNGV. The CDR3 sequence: CASSLGYQVTQYF. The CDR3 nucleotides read TGTGCCAGCAGCTTGGGGTACCAAGTGACCCAGTACTTC.

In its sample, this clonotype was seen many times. The CDR3 bases are TGTGCCAGCAGCAACAGGGGAGCCGGGGAGCTGTTTTTT. Its translation: CASSNRGAGELFF. The chain has TRBV4-2 and TRBJ2-2; 7 bases map to TRBD1. There are 13 residues in the CDR3. The germline V gene encodes CDR1 LGHNA and CDR2 YNFKEQ. The trim removed 5 bases at V and 6 bases at J, leaving 3 bases unmatched.

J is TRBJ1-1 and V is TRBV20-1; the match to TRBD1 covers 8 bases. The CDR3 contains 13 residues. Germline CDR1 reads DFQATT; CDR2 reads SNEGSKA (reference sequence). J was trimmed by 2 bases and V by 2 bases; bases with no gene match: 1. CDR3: CSARQGANTEAFF. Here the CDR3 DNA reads TGCAGTGCTAGACAGGGGGCAAACACTGAAGCTTTCTTT.

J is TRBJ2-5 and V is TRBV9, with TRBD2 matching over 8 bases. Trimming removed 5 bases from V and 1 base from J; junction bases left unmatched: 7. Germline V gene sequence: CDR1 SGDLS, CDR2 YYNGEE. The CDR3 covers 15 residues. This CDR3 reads CASSGAGGLQETQYF. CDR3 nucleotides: TGTGCCAGCAGTGGGGCGGGGGGCCTCCAAGAGACCCAGTACTTC.

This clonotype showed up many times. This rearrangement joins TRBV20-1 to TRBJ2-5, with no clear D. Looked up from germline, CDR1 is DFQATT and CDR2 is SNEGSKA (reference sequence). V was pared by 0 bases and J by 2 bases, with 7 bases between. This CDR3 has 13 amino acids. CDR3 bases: TGCAGTGCTAGAGACGGCGGTCAAGAGACCCAGTACTTC. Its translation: CSARDGGQETQYF.

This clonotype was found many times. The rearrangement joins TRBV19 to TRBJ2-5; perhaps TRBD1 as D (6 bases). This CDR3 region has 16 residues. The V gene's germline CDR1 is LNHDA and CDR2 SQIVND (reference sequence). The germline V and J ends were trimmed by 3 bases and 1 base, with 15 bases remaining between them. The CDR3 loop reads CASSISTGWGQETQYF. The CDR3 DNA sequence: TGTGCCAGTAGTATCTCGACAGGATGGGGCCAAGAGACCCAGTACTTC.

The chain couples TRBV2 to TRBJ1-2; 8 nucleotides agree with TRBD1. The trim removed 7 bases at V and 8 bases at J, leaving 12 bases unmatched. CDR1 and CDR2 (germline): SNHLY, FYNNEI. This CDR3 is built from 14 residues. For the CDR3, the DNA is TGTGCCAGCACCCCCGGGACAGGTCCAGTAGGCTACACCTTC. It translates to CASTPGTGPVGYTF.

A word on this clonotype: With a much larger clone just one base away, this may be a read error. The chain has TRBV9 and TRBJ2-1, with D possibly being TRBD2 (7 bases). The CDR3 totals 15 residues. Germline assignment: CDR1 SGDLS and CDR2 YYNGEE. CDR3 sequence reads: CASSSRGGSCNEQFF. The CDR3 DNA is TGTGCCAGCAGCTCAAGGGGGGGGTCCTGCAATGAGCAGTTCTTC.

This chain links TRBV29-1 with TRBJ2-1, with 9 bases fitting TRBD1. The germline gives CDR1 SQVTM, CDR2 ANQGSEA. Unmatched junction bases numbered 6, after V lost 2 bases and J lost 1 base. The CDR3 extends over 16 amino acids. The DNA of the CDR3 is TGCAGCGTTGAACTCGGGACAGGGAAGTCCTACAATGAGCAGTTCTTC. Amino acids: CSVELGTGKSYNEQFF.

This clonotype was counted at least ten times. CDR3 coding DNA: TGTGCCAGCAGTTTACTCTTGGGCAGAGGAAACACCATATATTTT. Its protein is CASSLLLGRGNTIYF. V gene TRBV12-3 or TRBV12-4 combines with J gene TRBJ1-3, with D unclear. V lost 2 bases and J lost 4, with 12 bases in between. The length of the CDR3 is 15 residues.

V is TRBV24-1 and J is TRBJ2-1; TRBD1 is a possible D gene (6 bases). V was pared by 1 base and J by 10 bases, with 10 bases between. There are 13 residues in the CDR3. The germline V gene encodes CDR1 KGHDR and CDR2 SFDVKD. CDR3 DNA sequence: TGTGCCACCAGTGATTTTTTACAGGGAGAGCAGTTCTTC. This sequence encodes CATSDFLQGEQFF.

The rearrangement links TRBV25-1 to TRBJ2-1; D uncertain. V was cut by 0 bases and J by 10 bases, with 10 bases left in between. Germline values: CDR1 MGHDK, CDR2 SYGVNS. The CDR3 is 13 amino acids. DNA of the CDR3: TGTGCCAGCAGTGAATATCCCCTACCCGAGCAGTTCTTC. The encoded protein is CASSEYPLPEQFF.

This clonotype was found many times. CDR3 coding DNA: TGTGCCAGCAGCTTAACTAGGGGAGCTTTCTTT. As protein: CASSLTRGAFF. This chain links TRBV11-2 with TRBJ1-1; tentative D call: TRBD1 (5 bases). The V gene's germline CDR1 is SGHAT and CDR2 FQNNGV. V gave up 2 bases and J gave up 10 bases, with 8 bases separating them. The CDR3 covers 11 residues. Filled out from reference TRBV11-2 and TRBJ1-1, the complete variable domain reads EAGVAQSPRYKIIEKRQSVAFWCNPISGHATLYWYQQILGQGPKLLIQFQNNGVVDDSQLPKDRFSAERLKGVDSTLKIQPAKLEDSAVYLCASSLTRGAFFGQGTRLTVV.

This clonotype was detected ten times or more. CDR3: CASGSGNYGYTF. The CDR3 region has the DNA TGTGCCAGTGGGTCCGGGAACTATGGCTACACCTTC. The genes are TRBV28 and TRBJ1-2; D not certain. The V end lost 9 bases, the J end lost 2 bases, and 10 bases lay between the germline ends. The length of the CDR3 is 12 residues. Germline values: CDR1 MDHEN, CDR2 SYDVKM.

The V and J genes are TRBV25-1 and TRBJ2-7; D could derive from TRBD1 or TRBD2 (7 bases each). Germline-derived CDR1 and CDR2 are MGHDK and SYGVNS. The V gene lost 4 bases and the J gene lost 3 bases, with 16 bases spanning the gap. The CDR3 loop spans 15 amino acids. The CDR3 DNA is TGTGCCAGCAGTGGGGGGGGCAGGGGGATCTACGAGCAGTACTTC. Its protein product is CASSGGGRGIYEQYF.

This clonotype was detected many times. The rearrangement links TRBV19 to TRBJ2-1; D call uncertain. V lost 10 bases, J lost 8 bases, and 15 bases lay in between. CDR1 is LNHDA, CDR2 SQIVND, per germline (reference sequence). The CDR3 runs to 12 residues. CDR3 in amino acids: CATQSPWDEQFF. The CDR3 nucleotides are TGTGCCACCCAATCGCCCTGGGATGAGCAGTTCTTC.

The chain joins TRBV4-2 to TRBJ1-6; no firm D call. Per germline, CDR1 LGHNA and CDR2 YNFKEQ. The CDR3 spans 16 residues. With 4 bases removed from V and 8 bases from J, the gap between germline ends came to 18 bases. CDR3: CASSRGPQDDDSPLHF. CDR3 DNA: TGTGCCAGCAGCCGTGGGCCCCAGGATGATGATTCACCCCTCCACTTT.